The clone carrying this T cell receptor beta chain appeared a few times. The data derive from a study of blood T cell repertoires in COVID-19. V was trimmed by 0 bases and J by 1 base, leaving 7 bases between them. The length of the CDR3 is 14 residues. Germline V lookup: CDR1 SGHRS, CDR2 YFSETQ. The data were produced by immunoSEQ multiplex PCR, yet TCRdb's version contains in-frame clones alone and is incomplete. The sample lists 200,000 to 250,000 clones, nearly 90% seen once, with 9.5% to 15% in the top ten. The chain uses TRBV5-1 and TRBJ2-5, with a weak D call TRBD2 (6 bases). Material for sequencing was peripheral blood. This TCR was recovered from a woman aged 18-29 years who had recovered from COVID-19. Written as DNA, the CDR3 is TGCGCCAGCAGCTTGGGGGACTTCCAAGAGACCCAGTACTTC. It codes for CASSLGDFQETQYF. The whole variable domain, remainder taken from reference TRBV5-1 and TRBJ2-5, is KAGVTQTPRYLIKTRGQQVTLSCSPISGHRSVSWYQQTPGQGLQFLFEYFSETQRNKGNFPGRFSGRQFSNSRSEMNVSTLELGDSALYLCASSLGDFQETQYFGPGTRLLVL.